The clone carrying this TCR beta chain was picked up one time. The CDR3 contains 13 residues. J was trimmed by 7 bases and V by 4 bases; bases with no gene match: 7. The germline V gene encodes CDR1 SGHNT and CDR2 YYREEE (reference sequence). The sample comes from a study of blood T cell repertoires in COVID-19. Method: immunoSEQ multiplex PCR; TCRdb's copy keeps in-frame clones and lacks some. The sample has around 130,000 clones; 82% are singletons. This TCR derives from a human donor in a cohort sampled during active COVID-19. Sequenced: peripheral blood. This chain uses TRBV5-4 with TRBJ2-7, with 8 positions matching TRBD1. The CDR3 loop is CASSLDRVREQYF. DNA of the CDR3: TGTGCCAGCAGCCTGGACAGGGTGAGGGAGCAGTACTTC.